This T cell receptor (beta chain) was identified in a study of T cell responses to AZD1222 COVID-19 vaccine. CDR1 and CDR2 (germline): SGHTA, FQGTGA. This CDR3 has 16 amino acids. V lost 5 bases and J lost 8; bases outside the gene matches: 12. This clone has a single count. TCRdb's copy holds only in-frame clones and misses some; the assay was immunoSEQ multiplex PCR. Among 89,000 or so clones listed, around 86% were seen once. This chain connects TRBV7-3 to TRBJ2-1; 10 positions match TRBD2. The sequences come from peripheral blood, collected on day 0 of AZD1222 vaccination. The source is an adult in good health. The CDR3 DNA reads TGTGCCAGCAGCCCCGGGGGTAGCGGGAGGAGGCATGAGCAGTTCTTC. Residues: CASSPGGSGRRHEQFF.